A single sample is the source of the 6 T cell receptor beta chains below, sequenced in a study of cytomegalovirus exposure and HLA in healthy donors (dated by TCRdb to 2015 to 2018). Libraries came from the immunoSEQ multiplex PCR assay. What TCRdb holds here is the immuneACCESS table cut down to in-frame rearrangements. Part of the clones is not present; checked against another copy, under half of the missing clones reflect an unresolved V gene, and the others are unexplained. Counted in this sample were around 170,000 clones; 85% of them appeared once. The top ten hold roughly 15% of the sample. What was sequenced was PBMCs. The receptors originated from a man younger than 30 in good health and CMV-seropositive.

This chain links TRBV5-1 with TRBJ2-7, with 7 positions matching TRBD1. This CDR3 has 13 amino acids. J lost 6 bases, V lost 2 bases, and 5 bases had no gene match. The germline CDR1 and CDR2 sequences are SGHRS and YFSETQ. The CDR3 sequence is CASSFGQVGEQYF. In DNA form, the CDR3 reads TGCGCCAGCAGCTTCGGACAGGTTGGCGAGCAGTACTTC.

The chain carries TRBV9 and TRBJ1-3; 10 bases line up with TRBD1. The CDR3 has 14 amino acids. Germline trimming cut 3 bases from V and 11 bases from J; bases unmatched to any gene: 8. CDR1 and CDR2 (germline): SGDLS, YYNGEE. CDR3 loop: CASSEGDRGAAIYF. In DNA form, the CDR3 reads TGTGCCAGCAGCGAGGGGGACAGGGGAGCTGCCATATATTTT. Full variable domain (remainder filled in from reference TRBV9 and TRBJ1-3): DSGVTQTPKHLITATGQRVTLRCSPRSGDLSVYWYQQSLDQGLQFLIQYYNGEERAKGNILERFSAQQFPDLHSELNLSSLELGDSALYFCASSEGDRGAAIYFGEGSWLTVV.

This clone turned up a few times. J is TRBJ2-7 and V is TRBV11-2, with D possibly being TRBD1 (5 bases). The V gene's germline CDR1 is SGHAT and CDR2 FQNNGV. Trimming cost V 1 base and J 5 bases, with 15 bases left between them. The CDR3 totals 15 residues. CDR3 sequence: CASSLVGQGVHEQYF. DNA of the CDR3: TGTGCCAGCAGCTTAGTCGGGCAGGGTGTCCACGAGCAGTACTTC.

The V gene is TRBV11-3, the J gene TRBJ2-3; D is possibly TRBD2 (6 bases). Trimming stripped 6 bases from V and 8 bases from J, with 15 bases between. Germline V gene lookup returns CDR1 SGHNT and CDR2 YENEEA. The CDR3 contains 13 residues. The CDR3 DNA is TGTGCCAGCAGTACGACGGGGGAAGGTACGCAGTATTTT. As protein: CASSTTGEGTQYF.

The rearrangement links TRBV2 to TRBJ2-2; D might be TRBD2 (6 bases). Per germline, CDR1 SNHLY and CDR2 FYNNEI. This CDR3 spans 16 amino acids. The V gene lost 1 base and the J gene lost 0 bases, with 9 bases spanning the gap. The CDR3 is CASSEGGGANTGELFF. The CDR3 coding sequence is TGTGCCAGCAGTGAAGGGGGCGGGGCGAACACCGGGGAGCTGTTTTTT.

With respect to this clone: Within the sample, other DNA sequences also encode this same CDR3. This rearrangement joins TRBV29-1 to TRBJ1-1; tentatively, D is TRBD1 (5 bases). From germline, CDR1 is SQVTM and CDR2 ANQGSEA. The CDR3 length is 13 residues. Deletions cut 0 bases from V and 11 bases from J, with 16 bases between. The CDR3 sequence is CSVEESPGDRAFF. The CDR3 bases are TGCAGCGTTGAAGAGTCGCCGGGGGATAGGGCTTTCTTT.